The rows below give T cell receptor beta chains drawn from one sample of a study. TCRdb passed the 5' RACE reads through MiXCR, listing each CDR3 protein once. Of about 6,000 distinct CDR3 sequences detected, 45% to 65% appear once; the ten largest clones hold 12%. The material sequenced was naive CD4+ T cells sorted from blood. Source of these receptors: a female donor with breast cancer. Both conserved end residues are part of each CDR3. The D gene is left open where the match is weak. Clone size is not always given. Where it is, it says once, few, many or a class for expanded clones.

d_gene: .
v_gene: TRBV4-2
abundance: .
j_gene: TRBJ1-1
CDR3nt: TGTGCCAGCAGCCGGGTAGGGAACACTGAAGCTTTCTTT
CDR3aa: CASSRVGNTEAFF

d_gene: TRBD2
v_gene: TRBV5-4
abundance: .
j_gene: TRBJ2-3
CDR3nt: TGTGCCAGCAGCTCGGGACTAGCGGGAGGGGCAGATACGCAGTATTTT
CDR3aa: CASSSGLAGGADTQYF

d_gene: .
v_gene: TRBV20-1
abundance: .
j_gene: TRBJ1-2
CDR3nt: TGCAGTGCTCGAGTGGGTACCTATGGCTACACCTTC
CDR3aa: CSARVGTYGYTF

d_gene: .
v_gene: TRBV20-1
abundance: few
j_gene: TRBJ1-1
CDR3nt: TGCAGTGCCCGTGGGAGGTCGAACACTGAAGCTTGCTTT
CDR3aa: CSARGRSNTEACF

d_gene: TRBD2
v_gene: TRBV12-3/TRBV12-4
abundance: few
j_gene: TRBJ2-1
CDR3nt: TGTGCCAGCAGTCTGGGACTATACGATGAGCAGTTCTTC
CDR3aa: CASSLGLYDEQFF

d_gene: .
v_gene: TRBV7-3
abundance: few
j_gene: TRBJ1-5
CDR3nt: TGTGCCAGCAGCTTAAGGTGGGCCCTCAATCAGCCCCAGCATTTT
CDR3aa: CASSLRWALNQPQHF

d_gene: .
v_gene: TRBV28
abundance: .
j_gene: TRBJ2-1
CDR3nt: TGTGCCAGCTGTCTGGGAGGTCGTAATGAGCAGTTCTTC
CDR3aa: CASCLGGRNEQFF

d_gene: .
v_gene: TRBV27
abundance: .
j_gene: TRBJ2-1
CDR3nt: TGTGCCAGCAGTCTCCAGCTCGCCCACTCCTACAATGAGCAGTTCTTC
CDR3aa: CASSLQLAHSYNEQFF

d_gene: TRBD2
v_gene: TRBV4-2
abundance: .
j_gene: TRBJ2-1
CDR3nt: TGTGCCAGCAGCCAAGATCGTAGCGGGACCTTCTACAATGAGCAGTTCTTC
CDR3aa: CASSQDRSGTFYNEQFF

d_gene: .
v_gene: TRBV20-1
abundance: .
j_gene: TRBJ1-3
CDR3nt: TGCAGTGCTATCTGGACCTCTGGAAACACCATATGTTTT
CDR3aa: CSAIWTSGNTICF

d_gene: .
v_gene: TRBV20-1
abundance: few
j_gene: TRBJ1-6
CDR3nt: TGCAGTGCTAGAGAGGCGGGAGGATCACCCCTCCACTTT
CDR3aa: CSAREAGGSPLHF

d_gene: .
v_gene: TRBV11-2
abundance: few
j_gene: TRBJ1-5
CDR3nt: TGTGCCAGCAGCTTAGGAACGGGTCAGCCCCAGCATTTT
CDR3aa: CASSLGTGQPQHF

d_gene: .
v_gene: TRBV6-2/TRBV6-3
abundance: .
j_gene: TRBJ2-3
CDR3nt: TGTGCCAGCAGTAGCCCCCGGGACTGCGCCACAGATACGCAGTATTTT
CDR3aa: CASSSPRDCATDTQYF

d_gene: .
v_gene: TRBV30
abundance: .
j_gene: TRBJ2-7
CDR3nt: TGTGACTGGAGGGTTCTCTACGAGCAGTACTTC
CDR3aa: CDWRVLYEQYF

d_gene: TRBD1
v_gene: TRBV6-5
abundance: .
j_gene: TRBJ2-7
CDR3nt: TGTGCCAGCAGACGCGGGACAGGGGCCAACGAGCAGTACTTC
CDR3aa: CASRRGTGANEQYF

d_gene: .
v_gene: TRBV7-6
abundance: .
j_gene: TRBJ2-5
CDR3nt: TGTGCCAGCAGCTTGATGCAGTATGAGACCCAGTACTTC
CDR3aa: CASSLMQYETQYF

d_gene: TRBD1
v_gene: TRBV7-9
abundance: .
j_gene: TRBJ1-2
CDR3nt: TGTGCCAGCAGCTTCCTCCAAGACAGGGGCGGCTACACCTTC
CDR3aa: CASSFLQDRGGYTF

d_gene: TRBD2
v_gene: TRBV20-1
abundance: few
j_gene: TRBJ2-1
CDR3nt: TGCAGTGCGCTACCAGCGGGAGAGTCCTACAATGAGCAGTTCTTC
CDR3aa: CSALPAGESYNEQFF

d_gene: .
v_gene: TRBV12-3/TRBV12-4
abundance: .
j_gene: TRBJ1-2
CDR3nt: TGTGCCAGCAGCGGACGTACGTATGGCTACACCTTC
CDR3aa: CASSGRTYGYTF

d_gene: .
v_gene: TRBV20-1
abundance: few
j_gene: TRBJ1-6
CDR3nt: TGCAGTGCCAACCGACAGAGAAATAATTCACCCCTCCACTTT
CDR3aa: CSANRQRNNSPLHF

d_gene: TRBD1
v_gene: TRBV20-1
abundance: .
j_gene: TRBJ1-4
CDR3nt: TGCGGTGCTAGGGACAGGGGGCAGAGTAATGAAAAACTGTTTTTT
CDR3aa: CGARDRGQSNEKLFF

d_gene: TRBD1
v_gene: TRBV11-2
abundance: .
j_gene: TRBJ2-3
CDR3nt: TGTGCCAGCAGCTCAGGACAGGGGAGGGGCACAGATACGCAGTATTTT
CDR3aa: CASSSGQGRGTDTQYF

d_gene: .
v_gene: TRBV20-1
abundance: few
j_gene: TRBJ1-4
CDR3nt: TGCAGTGTGGGTAAAGGGGAAAAACTGTTTTTT
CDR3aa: CSVGKGEKLFF

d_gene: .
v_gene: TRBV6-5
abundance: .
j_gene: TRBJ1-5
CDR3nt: TGTGCCAGCAGCGGACGAGAGAATCAGCCCCAGCATTTT
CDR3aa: CASSGRENQPQHF

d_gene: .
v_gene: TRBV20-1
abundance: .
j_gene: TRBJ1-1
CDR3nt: TGCAGTGCCGGACCCGGGGGGACCACTGAAGCTTTCTTT
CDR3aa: CSAGPGGTTEAFF

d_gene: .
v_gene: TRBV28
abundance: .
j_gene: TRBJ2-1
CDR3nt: TGTGCCAGCAGCGCCTCAGGGAGACCCTACAATGAGCAGTTCTTC
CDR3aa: CASSASGRPYNEQFF

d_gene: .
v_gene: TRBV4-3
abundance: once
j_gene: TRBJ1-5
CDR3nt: TGTGCCAGCAGCCAAGATACAGGGCCCATACATTTT
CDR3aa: CASSQDTGPIHF

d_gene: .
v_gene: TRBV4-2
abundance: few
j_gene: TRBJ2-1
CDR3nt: TGTGCCAGCAGCCAAGATCGAAACTTTGGAGTATTGGGAGATGAGCAGTTCTTC
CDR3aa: CASSQDRNFGVLGDEQFF

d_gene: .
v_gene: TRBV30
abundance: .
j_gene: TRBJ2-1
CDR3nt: TGTGCCTGGAGCCCGAGGGATGAGCAGTTCTTC
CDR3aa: CAWSPRDEQFF

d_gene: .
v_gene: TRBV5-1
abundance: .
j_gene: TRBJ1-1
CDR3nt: TGCGCCAGCAGCTTGGACGAGGGAACCCGGAACACTGAAGCTTTCTTT
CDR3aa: CASSLDEGTRNTEAFF

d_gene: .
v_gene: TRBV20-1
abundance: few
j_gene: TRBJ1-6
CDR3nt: TGCAGTGCCCCGACAGACGTAAGGAATTCACCCCTCCACTTT
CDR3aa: CSAPTDVRNSPLHF

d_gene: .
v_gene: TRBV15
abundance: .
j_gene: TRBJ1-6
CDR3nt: TGTGCCACCAGCTTCGACCGTAATTCACCCCTCCACTTT
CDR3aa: CATSFDRNSPLHF

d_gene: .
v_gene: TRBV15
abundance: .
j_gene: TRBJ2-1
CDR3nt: TGTGCCACCAGCAACCGGGAGTATGAGTTCTTC
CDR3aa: CATSNREYEFF

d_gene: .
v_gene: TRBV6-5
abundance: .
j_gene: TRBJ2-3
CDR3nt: TGTGCCAGCAGTCCGTCGCAGGGGTCGGGAACAGATACGCAGTATTTT
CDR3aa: CASSPSQGSGTDTQYF

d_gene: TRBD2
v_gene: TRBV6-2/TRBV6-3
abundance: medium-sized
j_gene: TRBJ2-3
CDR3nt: TGTGCCAGCAGTTACTCGATTCGGCGGTTCCTTAGCGGGGTCACAGATACGCAGTATTTT
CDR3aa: CASSYSIRRFLSGVTDTQYF

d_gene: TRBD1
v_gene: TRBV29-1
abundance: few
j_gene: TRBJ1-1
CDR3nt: TGCAGCGTCGTGACAGGGAATTCGGCTTTCTTT
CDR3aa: CSVVTGNSAFF

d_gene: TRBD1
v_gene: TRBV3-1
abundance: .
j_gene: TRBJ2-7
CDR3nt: TGTGCCAGCAGCCCTCGGACAGGGAGCCACTACGAGCAGTACTTC
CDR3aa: CASSPRTGSHYEQYF

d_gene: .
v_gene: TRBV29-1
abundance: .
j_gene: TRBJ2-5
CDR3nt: TGCAGCGTTGCAGTGGGGTTGGAGACCCTGTACTTC
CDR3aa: CSVAVGLETLYF

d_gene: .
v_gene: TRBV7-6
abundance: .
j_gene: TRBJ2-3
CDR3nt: TGTGCCAGCAGCTTAGAGGCGGGATCCACAGATACGCAGTATTTT
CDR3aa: CASSLEAGSTDTQYF

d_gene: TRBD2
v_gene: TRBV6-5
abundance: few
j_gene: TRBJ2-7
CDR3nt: TGTGCCAGCACCTCGGGGAGGGCAAACTCCTACGAGCAGTACTTC
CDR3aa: CASTSGRANSYEQYF

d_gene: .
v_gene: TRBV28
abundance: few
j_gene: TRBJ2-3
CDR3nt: TGTGCCAGCAGTATCAGACAGGTAGATACGCAGTATTTT
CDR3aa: CASSIRQVDTQYF

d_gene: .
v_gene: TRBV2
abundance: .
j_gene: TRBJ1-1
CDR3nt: TGTGCCAGCTCGAGGGATTGGAACACTGAAGCTTTCTTT
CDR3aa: CASSRDWNTEAFF

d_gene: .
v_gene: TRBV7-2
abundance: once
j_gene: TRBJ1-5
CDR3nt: TGTGCCAGCAGCCCAATTGGGGGAGGATCCAATCAGCCCCAGCATTTT
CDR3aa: CASSPIGGGSNQPQHF

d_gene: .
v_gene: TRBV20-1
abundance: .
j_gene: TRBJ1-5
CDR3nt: TGCAGTGCTAGAGAACGGGGTGCCCGCCCGTGGAGCAATCAGCCCCAGCATTTT
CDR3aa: CSARERGARPWSNQPQHF

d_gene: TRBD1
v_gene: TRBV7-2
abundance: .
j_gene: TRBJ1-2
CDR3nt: TGTGCCAGCAGCCCCCCGGGGACAGGGGGACTCTATGGCTACACCTTC
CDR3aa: CASSPPGTGGLYGYTF